This TCR beta chain stems from a study of shared T cell receptors in the human thymus. Clones were read by immunoSEQ multiplex PCR, and TCRdb kept only the in-frame ones, dropping some. The data hold 700,000 or so clones, with approximately 85% observed a single time. V lost 6 bases and J lost 0; bases outside the gene matches: 2. CDR3 length: 15 residues. CDR1 is WNHNN and CDR2 is SYGVQD in the germline V gene (reference sequence). The same sample was also used in a study of human thymus T cells.

The TCR sequence derives from a girl less than two years old with a congenital heart defect. The chain combines TRBV10-1 with TRBJ1-3, with TRBD1 matching over 10 bases. Sequenced: thymocytes. The CDR3 nucleotides read TGCGCCAGCAGCGACAGGGGGCTCTCTGGAAACACCATATATTTT. Translation: CASSDRGLSGNTIYF.